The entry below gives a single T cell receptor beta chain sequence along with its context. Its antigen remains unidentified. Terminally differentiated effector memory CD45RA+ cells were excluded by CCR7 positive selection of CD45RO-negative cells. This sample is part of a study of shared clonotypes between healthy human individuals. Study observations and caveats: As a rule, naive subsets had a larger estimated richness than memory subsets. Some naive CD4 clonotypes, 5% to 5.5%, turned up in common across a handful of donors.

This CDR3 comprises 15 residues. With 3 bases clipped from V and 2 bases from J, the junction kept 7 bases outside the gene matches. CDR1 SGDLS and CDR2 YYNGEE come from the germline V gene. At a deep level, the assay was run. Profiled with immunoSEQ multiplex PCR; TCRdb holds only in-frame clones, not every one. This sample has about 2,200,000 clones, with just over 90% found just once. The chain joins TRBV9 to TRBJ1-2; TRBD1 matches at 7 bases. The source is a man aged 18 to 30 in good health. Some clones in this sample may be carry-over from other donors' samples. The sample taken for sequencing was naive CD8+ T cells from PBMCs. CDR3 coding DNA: TGTGCCAGCAGCGAACTTGGGACAGCAAACTATGGCTACACCTTC. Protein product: CASSELGTANYGYTF.